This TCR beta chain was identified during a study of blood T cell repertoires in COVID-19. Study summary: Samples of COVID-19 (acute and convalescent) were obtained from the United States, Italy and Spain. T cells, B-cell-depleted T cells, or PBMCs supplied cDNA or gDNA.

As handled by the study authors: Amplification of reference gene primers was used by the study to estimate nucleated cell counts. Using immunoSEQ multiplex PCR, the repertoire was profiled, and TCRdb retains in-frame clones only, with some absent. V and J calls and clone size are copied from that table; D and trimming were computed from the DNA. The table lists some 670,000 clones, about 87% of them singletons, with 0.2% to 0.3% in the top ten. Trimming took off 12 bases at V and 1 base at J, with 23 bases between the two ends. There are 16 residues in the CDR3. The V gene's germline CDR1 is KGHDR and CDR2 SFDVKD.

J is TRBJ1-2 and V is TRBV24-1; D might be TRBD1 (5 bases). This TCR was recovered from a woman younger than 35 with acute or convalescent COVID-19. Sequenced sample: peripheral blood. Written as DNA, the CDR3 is TGTGCCTGCTCCAAGTCGATTGGGGCAGTTAACTATGGCTACACCTTC. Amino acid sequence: CACSKSIGAVNYGYTF.